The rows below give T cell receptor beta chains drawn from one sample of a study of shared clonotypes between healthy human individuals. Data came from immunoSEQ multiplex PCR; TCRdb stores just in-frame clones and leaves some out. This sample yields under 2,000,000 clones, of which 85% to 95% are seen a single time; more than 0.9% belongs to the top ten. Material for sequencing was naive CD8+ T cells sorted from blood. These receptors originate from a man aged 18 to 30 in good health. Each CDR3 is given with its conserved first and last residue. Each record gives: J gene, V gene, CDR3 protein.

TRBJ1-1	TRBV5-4	CASSLDNPTEAFF
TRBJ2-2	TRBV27	CASSQDLLVSRGELFF
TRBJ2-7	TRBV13	CASSLAGGPDYEQYF
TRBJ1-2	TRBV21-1	CASQGGLLYGYTF
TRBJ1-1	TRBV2	CAERGTEAFF
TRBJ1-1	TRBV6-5	CASSYSDTDPGAEAFF
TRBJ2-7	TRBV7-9	CASSRTGAHEQYF
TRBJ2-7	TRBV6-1	CASSPGGRYEQYF
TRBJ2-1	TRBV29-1	CSVEAATAYNEQFF
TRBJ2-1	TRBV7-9	CASSLVPSGRGDEQFF
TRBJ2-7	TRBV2	CASSEVGRGNLEQYF
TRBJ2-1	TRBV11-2	CASSRDLKEGSYNEQFF
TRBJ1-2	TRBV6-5	CASSYDEEGYGYTF
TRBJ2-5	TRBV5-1	CASSLRWADQETQYF
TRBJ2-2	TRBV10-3	CAIRGALDVNKPGELFF
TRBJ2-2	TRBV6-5	CASSYLTGGTGELFF